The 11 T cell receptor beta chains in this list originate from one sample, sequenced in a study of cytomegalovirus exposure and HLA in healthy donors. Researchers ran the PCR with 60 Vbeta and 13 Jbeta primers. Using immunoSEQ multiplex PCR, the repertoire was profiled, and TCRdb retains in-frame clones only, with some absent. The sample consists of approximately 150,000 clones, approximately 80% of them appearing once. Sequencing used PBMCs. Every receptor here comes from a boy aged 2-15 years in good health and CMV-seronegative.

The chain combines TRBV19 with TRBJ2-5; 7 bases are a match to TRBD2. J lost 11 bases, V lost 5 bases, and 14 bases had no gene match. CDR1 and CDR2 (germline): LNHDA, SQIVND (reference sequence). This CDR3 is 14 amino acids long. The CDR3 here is CASSRAGDYKEQYF. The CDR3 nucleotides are TGTGCCAGTAGTCGGGCGGGAGACTATAAAGAGCAGTACTTC.

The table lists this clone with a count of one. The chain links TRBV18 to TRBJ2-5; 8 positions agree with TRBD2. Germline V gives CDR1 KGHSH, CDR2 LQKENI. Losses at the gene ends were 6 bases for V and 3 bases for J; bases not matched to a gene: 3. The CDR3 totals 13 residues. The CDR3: CASSTGGKETQYF. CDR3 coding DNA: TGTGCCAGCTCTACGGGGGGGAAAGAGACCCAGTACTTC.

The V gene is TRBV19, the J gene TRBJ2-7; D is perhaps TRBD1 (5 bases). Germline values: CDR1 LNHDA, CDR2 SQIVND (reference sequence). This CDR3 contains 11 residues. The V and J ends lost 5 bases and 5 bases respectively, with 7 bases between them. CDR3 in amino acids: CASSQGNEQYF. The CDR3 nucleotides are TGTGCCAGTAGTCAGGGCAACGAGCAGTACTTC.

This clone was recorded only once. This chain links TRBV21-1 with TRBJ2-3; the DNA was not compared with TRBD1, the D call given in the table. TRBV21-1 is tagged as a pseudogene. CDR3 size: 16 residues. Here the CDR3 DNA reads TGTGCCAGCAGCAAAGTCGGTGGGGCGTGCACAGATACGCAGTATTTT. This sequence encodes CASSKVGGACTDTQYF.

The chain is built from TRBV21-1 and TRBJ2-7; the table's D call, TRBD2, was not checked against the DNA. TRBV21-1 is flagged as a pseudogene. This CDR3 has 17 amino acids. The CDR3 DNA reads TGTGCCAGCAGGCCCGGGACTAGTCGGTTTCTCCTCTACGAGCAGTACTTC. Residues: CASRPGTSRFLLYEQYF.

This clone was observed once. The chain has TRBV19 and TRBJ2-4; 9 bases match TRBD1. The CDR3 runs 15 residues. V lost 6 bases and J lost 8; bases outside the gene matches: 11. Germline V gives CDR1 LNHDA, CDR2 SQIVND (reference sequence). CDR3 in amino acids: CASRYTGGAPHIQYF. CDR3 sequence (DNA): TGTGCCAGTAGATATACAGGGGGCGCCCCCCACATTCAGTACTTC.

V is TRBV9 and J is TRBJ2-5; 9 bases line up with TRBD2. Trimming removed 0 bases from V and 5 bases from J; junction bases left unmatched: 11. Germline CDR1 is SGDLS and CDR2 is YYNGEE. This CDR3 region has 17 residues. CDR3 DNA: TGTGCCAGCAGCGTAGGGGTCAAAGGCGGGAGGGCCGAGACCCAGTACTTC. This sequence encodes CASSVGVKGGRAETQYF. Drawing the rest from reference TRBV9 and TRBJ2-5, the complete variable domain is DSGVTQTPKHLITATGQRVTLRCSPRSGDLSVYWYQQSLDQGLQFLIQYYNGEERAKGNILERFSAQQFPDLHSELNLSSLELGDSALYFCASSVGVKGGRAETQYFGPGTRLLVL.

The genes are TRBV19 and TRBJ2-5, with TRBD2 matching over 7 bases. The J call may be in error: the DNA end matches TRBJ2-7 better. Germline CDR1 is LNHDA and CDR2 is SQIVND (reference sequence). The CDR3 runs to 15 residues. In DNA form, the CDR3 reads TGTGCCAGTAGTGGTTGGACGGAAGGGAGGGACGAGCAGTACTTC. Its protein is CASSGWTEGRDEQYF.

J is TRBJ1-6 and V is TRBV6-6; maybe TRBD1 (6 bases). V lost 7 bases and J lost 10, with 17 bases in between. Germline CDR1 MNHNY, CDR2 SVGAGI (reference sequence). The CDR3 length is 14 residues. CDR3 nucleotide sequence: TGTGCCAGCATTGGGGGGCGCGGGAGCTCACCCCTCCACTTT. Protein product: CASIGGRGSSPLHF.

DNA of the CDR3: TGTGCCAGCTCACCGGTAGGACAGGGTTTAACCTACGAGCAGTACTTC. Its translation: CASSPVGQGLTYEQYF. The chain is built from TRBV18 and TRBJ2-7; 8 bases fit TRBD1. The J segment lost 2 bases and the V segment lost 3 bases, leaving 9 bases of the junction unmatched. CDR1 is KGHSH, CDR2 LQKENI, per germline. The CDR3 sequence is 16 residues long.

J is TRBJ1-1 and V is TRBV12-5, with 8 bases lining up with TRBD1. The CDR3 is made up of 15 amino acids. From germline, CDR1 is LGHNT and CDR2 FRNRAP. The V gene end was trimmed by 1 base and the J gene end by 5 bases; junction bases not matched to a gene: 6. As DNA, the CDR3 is TGTGCTAGTGGTTTGGCCTACAGGGGGAGGACTGAAGCTTTCTTT. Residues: CASGLAYRGRTEAFF.